What follows are 16 T cell receptor beta chains derived from one specimen sequenced in a study of T-cell reconstitution after alpha-beta-depleted transplantation in children. This sample's TCRbeta library carried unique molecular identifier barcodes. Using its own MiXCR run on the PCR reads, TCRdb lists one record per CDR3 protein. The sample records hundreds of thousands of distinct CDR3 sequences, roughly 13% being singletons. Sample: PBMCs, mostly from graft donor cells, taken 360 days after TCRalphabeta/CD19-depleted stem cell transplant. The receptors were sampled from a male patient aged 10 to 17 who had a stem cell transplant for acute myeloid leukemia, so the T cells may come from the graft donor.

This clonotype was counted only a few times. The rearrangement joins TRBV7-8 to TRBJ1-2, with TRBD1 matching 7 bases. V was clipped by 5 bases and J by 2 bases; unmatched bases: 5. This CDR3 spans 14 amino acids. The germline V gene has CDR1 SGHVS and CDR2 FQNEAQ. The CDR3 DNA sequence: TGTGCCAGCAGCCCCCAGGGGGACAACTATGGCTACACCTTC. The encoded protein is CASSPQGDNYGYTF.

J is TRBJ2-1 and V is TRBV6-5; D unresolved. Trimming cost V 6 bases and J 0 bases, with 9 bases left between them. The CDR3 runs to 14 residues. The germline CDR1 and CDR2 sequences are MNHEY and SVGAGI. The CDR3 DNA reads as TGTGCCAGCAGGGCTTTAATCTCCTACAATGAGCAGTTCTTC. Its translation: CASRALISYNEQFF.

The table lists this clonotype with many counts. The chain uses TRBV5-1 and TRBJ2-7, with 7 bases aligning to TRBD2. The CDR3 is made up of 16 amino acids. Germline V gives CDR1 SGHRS, CDR2 YFSETQ. Losses at the gene ends were 4 bases for V and 0 bases for J; bases not matched to a gene: 10. CDR3 sequence reads: CASSVDPAGSSYEQYF. CDR3 bases: TGCGCCAGCAGCGTGGACCCAGCGGGGAGCTCCTACGAGCAGTACTTC.

The chain is built from TRBV20-1 and TRBJ2-6; perhaps D is TRBD1 or TRBD2 (5 bases each). CDR1 is DFQATT, CDR2 SNEGSKA, per germline (reference sequence). The V end lost 6 bases, the J end lost 0 bases, and 18 bases lay between the germline ends. The CDR3 has 17 amino acids. In DNA, the CDR3 is TGCAGTGCCCTAGGGGTGGACTCGAGCTCTGGGGCCAACGTCCTGACTTTC. This gives the protein CSALGVDSSSGANVLTF.

This chain joins TRBV7-2 and TRBJ2-7; D gene unclear. In germline, CDR1 is SGHTA, CDR2 FQGNSA. The V end was cut by 4 bases, the J end by 0 bases, with 16 bases between. This CDR3 is 16 amino acids long. This CDR3 is CASSSTLFRFSYEQYF. The CDR3 coding sequence is TGTGCCAGCAGCTCTACATTATTTCGGTTCTCCTACGAGCAGTACTTC.

This CDR3 reads CSARDYRGEKVYEQYF. The CDR3 DNA is TGCAGTGCTAGAGATTATCGGGGGGAGAAAGTGTACGAGCAGTACTTC. The gene calls are TRBV20-1 and TRBJ2-7, with 7 positions matching TRBD2. The CDR3 contains 16 residues. Germline loops: CDR1 DFQATT, CDR2 SNEGSKA (reference sequence). V was pared by 0 bases and J by 4 bases, with 12 bases of the junction left unmatched.

The CDR3 bases are TGTGCCAGCAGCTTAAGGATTCGAGGTAGCGGGAGGTCCTACGAGCAGTACTTC. Encoded protein: CASSLRIRGSGRSYEQYF. The chain uses TRBV11-2 and TRBJ2-7; 10 nucleotides agree with TRBD2. Germline values: CDR1 SGHAT, CDR2 FQNNGV. Trimming removed 2 bases from V and 1 base from J; junction bases left unmatched: 11. This CDR3 has 18 amino acids.

This clonotype was seen many times. The chain couples TRBV29-1 to TRBJ2-1; 7 bases are a match to TRBD2. CDR1 and CDR2 (germline): SQVTM, ANQGSEA. The CDR3 loop spans 13 amino acids. The trim removed 4 bases at V and 7 bases at J, leaving 7 bases unmatched. The CDR3 spells CSVVRGVGNEQFF. The CDR3 DNA reads as TGCAGCGTTGTCCGGGGGGTAGGAAATGAGCAGTTCTTC.

This clonotype was observed a few times. The chain links TRBV7-9 to TRBJ2-2, with TRBD2 identical over 10 bases. Germline values: CDR1 SEHNR, CDR2 FQNEAQ (reference sequence). V lost 10 bases and J lost 0; bases outside the gene matches: 5. This CDR3 contains 15 residues. In DNA form, the CDR3 reads TGTGCCATCTGGACTAGCGGAACGAACACCGGGGAGCTGTTTTTT. It translates to CAIWTSGTNTGELFF.

V is TRBV7-9 and J is TRBJ2-1, with 10 bases that match TRBD2. CDR1 is SEHNR, CDR2 FQNEAQ, per germline (reference sequence). The CDR3 spans 15 residues. The V segment lost 4 bases and the J segment 4 bases; nucleotides outside the gene matches: 4. CDR3 residues: CASSSYSGRYNEQFF. Written as DNA, the CDR3 is TGTGCCAGCAGCTCCTATAGCGGGAGGTACAATGAGCAGTTCTTC.

This clonotype was recorded once. The chain couples TRBV7-2 to TRBJ1-4; 10 nucleotides align to TRBD1. This CDR3 has 16 residues. The junction had 4 bases not matched to a gene; V was cut back by 6 bases and J by 0 bases. Germline values: CDR1 SGHTA, CDR2 FQGNSA. This CDR3 reads CASRRTGGTTNEKLFF. In DNA form, the CDR3 reads TGTGCCAGCAGGCGGACAGGGGGTACAACTAATGAAAAACTGTTTTTT. Variable domain in full (rest from reference TRBV7-2 and TRBJ1-4): GAGVSQSPSNKVTEKGKDVELRCDPISGHTALYWYRQSLGQGLEFLIYFQGNSAPDKSGLPSDRFSAERTGGSVSTLTIQRTQQEDSAVYLCASRRTGGTTNEKLFFGSGTQLSVL.

In its sample, this clonotype was seen a few times. The chain combines TRBV24-1 with TRBJ1-5; D gene uncertain. Trimming left V 6 bases short and J 0 bases short, with 8 bases between. Germline CDR1 and CDR2: KGHDR and SFDVKD. The CDR3 has 14 amino acids. CDR3 sequence reads: CATSRHDSNQPQHF. The CDR3 nucleotides are TGTGCCACCAGTCGACATGATAGCAATCAGCCCCAGCATTTT.

This clonotype has at least ten counts. This chain connects TRBV15 to TRBJ2-2; TRBD2 aligns across 8 bases. Germline V gene data show CDR1 as LNHNV and CDR2 as YYDKDF (reference sequence). V gave up 1 base and J gave up 6 bases; unmatched junction bases: 7. The length of the CDR3 is 16 residues. The CDR3 protein is CATSRVSGRASGELFF. In nucleotides, the CDR3 is TGTGCCACCAGCAGAGTCTCCGGGAGGGCCTCCGGGGAGCTGTTTTTT.

This clonotype was counted only a few times. This chain links TRBV7-8 with TRBJ2-5, with D perhaps TRBD2 (7 bases). V gave up 0 bases and J gave up 1 base, with 12 bases separating them. Germline V gene data show CDR1 as SGHVS and CDR2 as FQNEAQ. The CDR3 loop spans 16 amino acids. The DNA for the CDR3 is TGTGCCAGCAGCTTAGCGGAGGGGGGGGCCCAAGAGACCCAGTACTTC. It is translated as CASSLAEGGAQETQYF.

This clonotype showed up just a few times. The chain combines TRBV20-1 with TRBJ2-5; 12 bases line up with TRBD2. In germline, CDR1 is DFQATT, CDR2 SNEGSKA (reference sequence). The CDR3 is made up of 14 amino acids. Losses at the gene ends were 5 bases for V and 4 bases for J; bases not matched to a gene: 5. CDR3 sequence (DNA): TGCAGTGCTCTAGCGGGAGGGGTATCAGAGACCCAGTACTTC. This codes for CSALAGGVSETQYF.

This clonotype was seen repeatedly, ten times or more. The chain uses TRBV6-1 and TRBJ2-2; weak D call: TRBD2 (5 bases). Germline CDR1 is MNHNS and CDR2 is SASEGT. The V end lost 7 bases, the J end lost 0 bases, and 9 bases lay between the germline ends. The CDR3 consists of 14 residues. The CDR3 spells CASIRGPNTGELFF. The CDR3 DNA sequence: TGTGCCAGCATCCGCGGGCCGAACACCGGGGAGCTGTTTTTT.